This T cell receptor beta chain was captured in a study of OX40 agonist ivuxolimab in advanced cancers. Study-level information: Of mixed ages from about 20 to 90 and averaging about 56 years, the group was approximately 84% male. Three patients had partial responses: one hepatocellular carcinoma, two cutaneous melanoma.

V dropped 6 bases and J dropped 6 bases, with 21 bases sitting between them. The germline CDR1 and CDR2 sequences are MGHDK and SYGVNS. CDR3 length: 15 residues. Comment on this clone: Its antigen is undetermined.

This table comes from immunoSEQ multiplex PCR, and its TCRdb copy is limited to in-frame clones, with some not included. The sample has tens of thousands of clones; 85% to 95% are singletons. It was autoimmune disease history or systemic immunosuppression that excluded patients. General study points: Average numbers of expanded clones were greater in CD8+ T cells than in CD4+.

The V call is TRBV25-1, the J call TRBJ2-7, with D possibly TRBD2 on 6 matching bases. The source is an adult with an advanced solid tumor such as melanoma, head and neck, liver or kidney cancer. Specimen: CD4+ or CD8+ T cells sorted from blood, collected in a trial of the OX40 agonist ivuxolimab. The CDR3 bases are TGTGCCAGCAGCCGCGGCCAAGTCATGCGGGGCGAGCAGTACTTC. Its protein is CASSRGQVMRGEQYF.